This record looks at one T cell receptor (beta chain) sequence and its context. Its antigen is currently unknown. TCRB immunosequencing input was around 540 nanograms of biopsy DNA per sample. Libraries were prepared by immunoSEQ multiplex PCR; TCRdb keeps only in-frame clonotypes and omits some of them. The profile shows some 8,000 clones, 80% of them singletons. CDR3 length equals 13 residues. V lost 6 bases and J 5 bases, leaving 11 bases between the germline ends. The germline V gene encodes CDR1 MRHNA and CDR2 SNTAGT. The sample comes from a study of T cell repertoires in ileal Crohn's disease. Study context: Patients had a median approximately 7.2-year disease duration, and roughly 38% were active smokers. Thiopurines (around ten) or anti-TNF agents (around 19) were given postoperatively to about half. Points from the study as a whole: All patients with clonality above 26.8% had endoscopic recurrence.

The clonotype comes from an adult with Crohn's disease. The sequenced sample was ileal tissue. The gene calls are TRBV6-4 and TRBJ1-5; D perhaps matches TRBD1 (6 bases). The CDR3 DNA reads TGTGCCAGCAGCGAACAGGGTGATCAGCCCCAGCATTTT. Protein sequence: CASSEQGDQPQHF.